One sample yielded the 21 T cell receptor beta chains listed below, sequenced in a study of OX40 agonist ivuxolimab in advanced cancers. TCRdb's copy holds only in-frame clones and misses some; the assay was immunoSEQ multiplex PCR. The sample consists of tens of thousands of clones, about 90% of them appearing once. Here the sequenced sample was CD4+ or CD8+ T cells sorted from blood, taken in a trial of the OX40 agonist ivuxolimab. The source is an adult with an advanced solid tumor such as melanoma, head and neck, liver or kidney cancer.

This clone was recorded only once. V gene TRBV27 combines with J gene TRBJ2-1; D remains unclear. There are 15 residues in the CDR3. Per the germline V gene, CDR1 is MNHEY and CDR2 is SMNVEV (reference sequence). V was cut by 6 bases and J by 5 bases, with 17 bases left in between. The CDR3 reads CASSRYSTAHNEQFF. The CDR3 nucleotides are TGTGCCAGCAGCCGATACTCTACTGCCCACAATGAGCAGTTCTTC.

The V and J genes are TRBV6-5 and TRBJ1-6, with 9 bases identical to TRBD1. This CDR3 spans 14 amino acids. The junction had 6 bases not matched to a gene; V was cut back by 4 bases and J by 11 bases. CDR1 and CDR2 (germline): MNHEY, SVGAGI. The CDR3 DNA is TGTGCCAGCAGTTGGGGACAGGGATCGACACCCCTCCACTTT. This sequence encodes CASSWGQGSTPLHF.

The rearrangement uses TRBV7-2 and TRBJ2-1; D is undetermined. V shed 4 bases and J shed 6 bases, with 13 bases lying between them. Germline CDR1 reads SGHTA; CDR2 reads FQGNSA. The CDR3 runs to 14 residues. CDR3 residues: CASSSHRLSNEQFF. The CDR3 DNA sequence: TGTGCCAGCAGCTCCCACCGACTGTCCAATGAGCAGTTCTTC.

This sequence joins TRBV7-9 and TRBJ2-3; D call uncertain. With 0 bases removed from V and 3 bases from J, the gap between germline ends came to 4 bases. This CDR3 has 13 residues. Germline CDR1 is SEHNR and CDR2 is FQNEAQ (reference sequence). CDR3 in amino acids: CASSLALTDTQYF. CDR3 sequence (DNA): TGTGCCAGCAGCTTAGCTCTGACAGATACGCAGTATTTT.

The rearrangement links TRBV5-1 to TRBJ1-1, with D hard to call. The V end was cut by 2 bases, the J end by 2 bases, with 10 bases between. The length of the CDR3 is 14 residues. Per the germline V gene, CDR1 is SGHRS and CDR2 is YFSETQ. CDR3 coding DNA: TGCGCCAGCAGCTTTGAAACGACCAACACTGAAGCTTTCTTT. Protein: CASSFETTNTEAFF. Full variable domain (missing parts from reference TRBV5-1 and TRBJ1-1): KAGVTQTPRYLIKTRGQQVTLSCSPISGHRSVSWYQQTPGQGLQFLFEYFSETQRNKGNFPGRFSGRQFSNSRSEMNVSTLELGDSALYLCASSFETTNTEAFFGQGTRLTVV.

The V call is TRBV19, the J call TRBJ1-5; 9 bases agree with TRBD1. V was clipped by 9 bases and J by 5 bases; unmatched bases: 14. Germline CDR1 LNHDA, CDR2 SQIVND (reference sequence). This CDR3 is 16 amino acids long. CDR3 region: CASHSKGDRVHQPQHF. As DNA, the CDR3 is TGTGCCAGCCACAGCAAGGGGGACAGGGTCCATCAGCCCCAGCATTTT.

Notes on this clone: This is likely a read error, given that the CDR3 carries no conserved phenylalanine or tryptophan at its end. The limits of the CDR3 on the DNA are not certain, so only TCRdb's listed CDR3 is given. The chain joins TRBV29-1 to TRBJ2-7; the table calls TRBD1, which could not be checked here. The CDR3 numbers 9 amino acids, ends counted. CDR1 is SQVTM, CDR2 ANQGSEA, per germline. Here the CDR3 reads CSVLTAPTG.

V and J are TRBV10-2 and TRBJ2-1, with no clear D. Trimming pared 8 bases from V and 3 bases from J, leaving 5 bases between. Germline V gene data show CDR1 as WSHSY and CDR2 as SAAADI. The CDR3 has 11 residues. DNA of the CDR3: TGCGCCAGCTCCGACTACAATGAGCAGTTCTTC. It encodes CASSDYNEQFF.

This clone was recorded once. This rearrangement joins TRBV6-5 to TRBJ2-1; TRBD2 agrees at 8 bases. The CDR3 has 16 residues. Germline V CDR1 and CDR2: MNHEY, SVGAGI. J lost 2 bases, V lost 4 bases, and 7 bases had no gene match. CDR3 sequence: CASSSGGSGAYNEQFF. The DNA of the CDR3 is TGTGCCAGCAGTTCCGGGGGTAGCGGGGCCTACAATGAGCAGTTCTTC.

J is TRBJ2-2 and V is TRBV5-4; D not resolved. This CDR3 has 15 residues. With 7 bases removed from V and 5 bases from J, the gap between germline ends came to 18 bases. Germline V gene lookup returns CDR1 SGHNT and CDR2 YYREEE (reference sequence). CDR3 region: CASPGTESTTGELFF. The CDR3 nucleotides are TGTGCCAGCCCAGGAACCGAGAGCACTACCGGGGAGCTGTTTTTT.

V usage is TRBV7-6 and J usage is TRBJ1-5; D gene unclear. V was cut by 5 bases and J by 7 bases, with 18 bases left in between. CDR3 length: 15 amino acids. Germline CDR1 SGHVS, CDR2 FNYEAQ. This CDR3 is CASSPSHGSRQPQHF. DNA for the CDR3: TGTGCCAGCAGCCCCTCCCACGGGTCGCGCCAGCCCCAGCATTTT.

The rearrangement uses TRBV2 and TRBJ2-7; no clear D. The CDR3 is 15 residues long. V was trimmed by 8 bases and J by 1 base, leaving 18 bases between them. Germline V gene lookup returns CDR1 SNHLY and CDR2 FYNNEI. CDR3 in DNA: TGTGCCAGCTACCCCGTGGAGTTGACTTCCTACGAGCAGTACTTC. It codes for CASYPVELTSYEQYF.

The rearrangement uses TRBV7-3 and TRBJ1-2; D is unresolved. The CDR3 runs 13 residues. V was trimmed by 2 bases and J by 3 bases, leaving 7 bases between them. CDR1 and CDR2 from the germline V gene are SGHTA and FQGTGA. The CDR3 loop is CASSLFGDYGYTF. DNA for the CDR3: TGTGCCAGCAGCTTATTCGGAGACTATGGCTACACCTTC.

The V and J genes are TRBV30 and TRBJ1-3; a weak D match, TRBD1 (6 bases). The length of the CDR3 is 16 residues. The germline CDR1 and CDR2 sequences are GTSNPN and SVGIG (reference sequence). The V gene lost 3 bases and the J gene lost 8 bases, with 23 bases spanning the gap. The CDR3 nucleotides read TGTGCCTGGAGCGGCCCCGAACAGGGAGCGGAGGACACCATATATTTT. Translating gives CAWSGPEQGAEDTIYF.

Only a few counts were recorded for this clone. This rearrangement joins TRBV2 to TRBJ1-6, with 10 bases fitting TRBD1. Trimming cost V 5 bases and J 9 bases; bases outside gene matches: 1. Germline CDR1 reads SNHLY; CDR2 reads FYNNEI. The CDR3 is 13 amino acids. CDR3 sequence reads: CASSWDRGSPLHF. CDR3 DNA sequence: TGTGCCAGCAGTTGGGACAGGGGTTCACCCCTCCACTTT.

The chain recombines TRBV6-5 with TRBJ2-1; TRBD1 is a possible D gene (6 bases). Trimming stripped 3 bases from V and 5 bases from J, with 11 bases between. The germline V gene has CDR1 MNHEY and CDR2 SVGAGI. The CDR3 sequence is 14 residues long. The CDR3 nucleotides read TGTGCCAGCAGTTATACAGGGTCTGACAATGAGCAGTTCTTC. As protein: CASSYTGSDNEQFF.

CDR3 loop: CASSHAGLGGDGNIQYF. The CDR3 DNA is TGTGCCAGCAGCCACGCCGGTCTTGGCGGAGATGGGAACATTCAGTACTTC. The chain combines TRBV4-2 with TRBJ2-4; no reliable D call. There are 17 residues in the CDR3. With 3 bases removed from V and 7 bases from J, the gap between germline ends came to 22 bases. Germline CDR1 is LGHNA and CDR2 is YNFKEQ.

The rearrangement joins TRBV14 to TRBJ2-3, with D unclear. Per the germline V gene, CDR1 is SGHDN and CDR2 is FVKESK. CDR3 length: 11 amino acids. Trimming took 5 bases from V and 2 from J, leaving 2 bases between them. CDR3 sequence: CASSTTDTQYF. In DNA, the CDR3 is TGTGCCAGCAGCACCACAGATACGCAGTATTTT.

The chain employs TRBV13 and TRBJ1-2; no firm D call. Trimming took off 4 bases at V and 4 bases at J, with 4 bases between the two ends. Germline CDR1 reads PRHDT; CDR2 reads FYEKMQ (reference sequence). The CDR3 has 11 amino acids. Written as DNA, the CDR3 is TGTGCCAGCAGCTCGGGCTATGGCTACACCTTC. This sequence encodes CASSSGYGYTF. Supplemented by reference TRBV13 and TRBJ1-2, the full variable domain reads AAGVIQSPRHLIKEKRETATLKCYPIPRHDTVYWYQQGPGQDPQFLISFYEKMQSDKGSIPDRFSAQQFSDYHSELNMSSLELGDSALYFCASSSGYGYTFGSGTRLTVV.

V is TRBV27 and J is TRBJ1-5; D unresolved. This CDR3 spans 13 amino acids. CDR1 is MNHEY and CDR2 is SMNVEV in the germline V gene (reference sequence). V lost 3 bases and J 3 bases, leaving 6 bases between the germline ends. The CDR3 nucleotides read TGTGCCAGCAGTTTCGGACTCAATCAGCCCCAGCATTTT. It specifies CASSFGLNQPQHF.

The rearrangement joins TRBV15 to TRBJ2-7; D uncertain. CDR3 length: 13 residues. Germline V gene lookup returns CDR1 LNHNV and CDR2 YYDKDF (reference sequence). Trimming took off 1 base at V and 6 bases at J, with 10 bases between the two ends. The CDR3 loop is CATSRGSGPEQYF. The CDR3 DNA reads as TGTGCCACCAGCAGAGGATCTGGTCCCGAGCAGTACTTC.